The entry below gives a single T cell receptor beta chain sequence along with its context. The antigen is unknown. PCR amplification relied on 60 Vbeta primers (plus 13 Jbeta primers). Only in-frame clones appear in the TCRdb table, and some are missing; sequencing was by immunoSEQ multiplex PCR. The data show more than 95,000 clones, around 75% seen once. V trimming: 7 bases; J trimming: 9 bases; junction bases outside the gene matches: 9. Looked up from germline, CDR1 is GTSNPN and CDR2 is SVGIG (reference sequence). CDR3 size: 12 residues. This sample stems from a study of cytomegalovirus exposure and HLA in healthy donors. Study at large: Findings of an earlier analysis included about 100 million unique TCR beta sequences from 190 million or so T cells.

Findings and limits, study-wide: In a later analysis, an Asian-associated ancestry cluster reportedly showed fewer N-insertions than the approximately 700-donor mean.

The sample was PBMCs. The sequence was obtained from a woman aged 18-29 years in good health and CMV-seronegative. This chain joins TRBV30 and TRBJ2-1, with TRBD1 matching 7 bases. In DNA, the CDR3 is TGTGCCTACACAGGGGTTCCATTTGAGCAGTTCTTC. Protein sequence: CAYTGVPFEQFF.